Sequencing of this T cell receptor (beta chain) was carried out in a study of shared clonotypes between healthy human individuals. For the study at large: The people who gave samples were a couple of women and a few men aged 18 to 49.

Notes on the study in general: Several donors had roughly 5.2% of their naive CD4 clonotypes in common. Rarefaction analysis demonstrated incomplete sorted-subset sequencing notwithstanding large depth.

Naive CD8 cells were CD45RO-negative, positively selected for CCR7, excluding terminally differentiated effector memory CD45RA+ cells. Germline CDR1 and CDR2: SEHNR and FQNEAQ (reference sequence). The CDR3 is 16 amino acids. V shed 1 base and J shed 0 bases, with 10 bases lying between them. Some 30,000 T cell genomes (approximately 180 ng DNA) went into each sorted-subset replicate. Using immunoSEQ multiplex PCR, the repertoire was profiled, and TCRdb retains in-frame clones only, with some absent. This table has about 610,000 clones, 90% to 97% appearing once. About this clone itself: Antigen: not known.

Sequencing used naive CD8+ T cells sorted from blood. The TCR was taken from a woman aged 30 to 39 in good health. The chain uses TRBV7-9 and TRBJ2-1; the D call may be TRBD1 or TRBD2 (5 bases each). The CDR3: CASSLGGIASYNEQFF. Written as DNA, the CDR3 is TGTGCCAGCAGCTTAGGGGGGATCGCCTCCTACAATGAGCAGTTCTTC.